These 3 T cell receptor beta chains were sequenced from one sample in a study of tissue T cells after allogeneic stem cell transplantation. This table comes from immunoSEQ multiplex PCR, and its TCRdb copy is limited to in-frame clones, with some not included. Of more than 20,000 clones in the sample, 55% to 80% are singletons; the top ten hold roughly 0.61%. Material: spleen. The receptor source for this set is a female BALB/c mouse in good health. Strain haplotype at MHC: H2-d.

Details on this clone: The gene symbols are mouse symbols. The read finishes 1 residue shy of the CDR3 end, and the germline J gene is used to complete it. This sequence joins TRBV13-3 and TRBJ1-4; a possible D gene is TRBD1 (5 bases). Trimming stripped 2 bases from V and 3 bases from J, with 8 bases between. The CDR3 runs 14 residues. Per germline, CDR1 NNHDY and CDR2 SYVADS. The CDR3: CASSERGTNERLFF. The CDR3 bases that were read are TGTGCCAGCAGTGAACGGGGGACCAACGAAAGATTATTT.

On this clone: Genes and germline come from the mouse. With the read ending 1 residue before the CDR3 end, the germline J gene is used to fill in that end. The V and J genes are TRBV19 and TRBJ1-1; TRBD1 matches at 7 bases. The CDR3 is 14 amino acids. CDR1 FNHDT and CDR2 SITEND come from the germline V gene (reference sequence). The J segment lost 1 base and the V segment lost 4 bases, leaving 4 bases of the junction unmatched. The CDR3 here is CASSRGQINTEVFF. CDR3 DNA (partial): TGTGCCAGCAGTCGGGGACAGATAAACACAGAAGTCTTC.

Points on this clone: The genes are named according to mouse. The read terminates 1 residue ahead of where the CDR3 ends, so the germline J gene completes it. The J gene is TRBJ2-5, the V gene TRBV13-3, with TRBD1 matching over 9 bases. The CDR3 sequence is 13 residues long. After removal of 4 bases from V and 4 bases from J, the junction contained 1 base not matched to a gene. Germline CDR1 NNHDY, CDR2 SYVADS. CDR3 sequence reads: CASSWDREDTQYF. Partial CDR3 DNA: TGTGCCAGCAGTTGGGACAGGGAAGACACCCAGTAC.